Shown below are 21 T cell receptor beta chains from a single sample sequenced in a study of cytomegalovirus exposure and HLA in healthy donors. In the PCR, 60 Vbeta and 13 Jbeta primers were used. Using immunoSEQ multiplex PCR, the repertoire was profiled, and TCRdb retains in-frame clones only, with some absent. The sample consists of 200,000 or so clones, more than 75% of them appearing once. Input material: PBMCs. The receptors were gathered from a woman in her 50s in good health and CMV-seropositive.

The chain carries TRBV2 and TRBJ2-6; a possible D gene is TRBD1 (6 bases). V dropped 6 bases and J dropped 4 bases, with 10 bases sitting between them. CDR1 SNHLY and CDR2 FYNNEI come from the germline V gene. CDR3 length: 14 amino acids. The CDR3 coding sequence is TGTGCCAGCAGACAGGGATCCGGGGCCAACGTCCTGACTTTC. It encodes CASRQGSGANVLTF.

To note about this clone: Mismatch with germline at one junction end may stem from a read error. V usage is TRBV7-6 and J usage is TRBJ2-1; possibly TRBD1 or TRBD2 for D (5 bases each). This CDR3 contains 14 residues. CDR1 is SGHVS and CDR2 is FNYEAQ in the germline V gene. The CDR3 DNA is TGTGCCAGCAGCCTAGCACGGACATACAATGAGCAGTTCTTC. Translation gives CASSLARTYNEQFF.

The chain employs TRBV28 and TRBJ2-1; D possibly corresponds to TRBD1 (6 bases). The germline V and J ends were trimmed by 4 bases and 1 base, with 17 bases remaining between them. The germline V gene encodes CDR1 MDHEN and CDR2 SYDVKM. This CDR3 spans 17 amino acids. The CDR3 sequence: CASSSPSPGESYNEQFF. CDR3 nucleotide sequence: TGTGCCAGCAGTTCACCCTCCCCAGGGGAGTCCTACAATGAGCAGTTCTTC.

The chain carries TRBV10-3 and TRBJ2-1; 11 bases are shared with TRBD2. CDR1 and CDR2 (germline): ENHRY, SYGVKD. The CDR3 totals 15 residues. Trimming at V came to 6 bases and at J to 4 bases, leaving 5 bases not matched to a gene. CDR3 sequence reads: CAIRTSGATYNEQFF. CDR3 bases: TGTGCCATCAGGACTAGCGGGGCGACATACAATGAGCAGTTCTTC.

This clone was counted only a few times. The V and J genes are TRBV4-3 and TRBJ2-2, with TRBD2 as a possible D gene (7 bases). Germline V gene lookup returns CDR1 LGHNA and CDR2 YSLEER. The CDR3 contains 15 residues. V lost 4 bases, J lost 4 bases, and 13 bases lay in between. The CDR3 spells CASSRGGPGTGELFF. For the CDR3, the DNA is TGCGCCAGCAGCCGGGGGGGGCCGGGCACCGGGGAGCTGTTTTTT.

The chain joins TRBV18 to TRBJ2-5, with D possibly matching TRBD1 (6 bases). The J call may be wrong; the DNA end is better matched by TRBJ2-7. Germline lookup yields CDR1 KGHSH and CDR2 LQKENI. This CDR3 comprises 13 residues. The chain's CDR3 is CASSPGDNYEQYF. The DNA for the CDR3 is TGTGCCAGCTCACCAGGGGACAACTACGAGCAGTACTTC.

The chain recombines TRBV5-5 with TRBJ2-1; D is possibly TRBD2 (6 bases). This CDR3 is built from 17 residues. The V gene lost 5 bases and the J gene lost 6 bases, with 24 bases spanning the gap. CDR1 is SGHKS, CDR2 YYEKEE, per germline (reference sequence). In DNA, the CDR3 is TGTGCCAGCAGTTTGACCCCTACTGGGGGGATGTTCAATGAGCAGTTCTTC. Amino acids: CASSLTPTGGMFNEQFF.

CDR3 residues: CASSERVLYGYTF. The CDR3 DNA sequence: TGTGCCAGCAGTGAACGAGTGCTCTATGGCTACACCTTC. The genes are TRBV6-1 and TRBJ1-2; D not resolved. The germline CDR1 and CDR2 sequences are MNHNS and SASEGT. The CDR3 has 13 amino acids. The V end lost 2 bases, the J end lost 4 bases, and 8 bases lay between the germline ends.

DNA for the CDR3: TGTGCCAGCAGTTTACTAGGAGGCACAGATACGCAGTATTTT. It yields the protein CASSLLGGTDTQYF. The chain joins TRBV28 to TRBJ2-3; D is unclear. From germline, CDR1 is MDHEN and CDR2 SYDVKM. V was clipped by 2 bases and J by 1 base, with 7 bases between them. The CDR3 is 14 amino acids.

The V call is TRBV7-9, the J call TRBJ1-5, with TRBD1 matching 11 bases. From germline, CDR1 is SEHNR and CDR2 FQNEAQ (reference sequence). The CDR3 extends over 18 amino acids. Trimming took 1 base from V and 1 from J; bases not matched to a gene: 6. The CDR3 bases are TGTGCCAGCAGCTTAGTTGGGACAGGGGGTTTGAGCAATCAGCCCCAGCATTTT. This gives the protein CASSLVGTGGLSNQPQHF. Complete variable domain (other parts from reference TRBV7-9 and TRBJ1-5): DTGVSQNPRHKITKRGQNVTFRCDPISEHNRLYWYRQTLGQGPEFLTYFQNEAQLEKSRLLSDRFSAERPKGSFSTLEIQRTEQGDSAMYLCASSLVGTGGLSNQPQHFGDGTRLSIL.

Points on this clone: One end of the junction is discordant with germline, which a read error may explain. The chain joins TRBV7-9 to TRBJ2-7; TRBD2 is a possible D gene (5 bases). The CDR3 has 15 amino acids. CDR1 SEHNR and CDR2 FQNEAQ come from the germline V gene (reference sequence). Written as DNA, the CDR3 is TGTTCCAGCAGCCTCTCGACCGCCAGCGGCTACGAGCAGTACTTC. This encodes CSSSLSTASGYEQYF.

This chain joins TRBV10-3 and TRBJ2-1; 13 bases line up with TRBD2. Germline V lookup: CDR1 ENHRY, CDR2 SYGVKD. This CDR3 contains 16 residues. The J segment lost 6 bases and the V segment lost 4 bases, leaving 6 bases of the junction unmatched. The CDR3: CAISGLAGGSGNEQFF. CDR3 sequence (DNA): TGTGCCATCAGTGGACTAGCGGGAGGTTCGGGCAATGAGCAGTTCTTC.

The rearrangement joins TRBV5-4 to TRBJ2-7; weak D call: TRBD2 (6 bases). The CDR3 contains 12 residues. Germline V gives CDR1 SGHNT, CDR2 YYREEE (reference sequence). Between the trimmed V and J ends, which lost 0 bases and 7 bases, there was a span of 8 bases. CDR3 sequence: CASSLAAGEQYF. CDR3 nucleotides: TGTGCCAGCAGCTTGGCCGCGGGGGAGCAGTACTTC.

The V call is TRBV19, the J call TRBJ1-3; D call uncertain. Germline lookup yields CDR1 LNHDA and CDR2 SQIVND (reference sequence). Trimming shortened V by 6 bases and J by 0 bases, and 6 bases separated the two germline ends. The CDR3 extends over 13 amino acids. The CDR3 DNA reads TGTGCCAGTAGAGAGTACTCTGGAAACACCATATATTTT. Protein product: CASREYSGNTIYF.

The chain links TRBV18 to TRBJ2-4; 12 bases map to TRBD1. CDR1 and CDR2 from the germline V gene are KGHSH and LQKENI. J was trimmed by 7 bases and V by 3 bases; bases with no gene match: 1. CDR3 length: 14 residues. CDR3: CASSPGTGGNIQYF. CDR3 bases: TGTGCCAGCTCACCCGGGACAGGGGGCAACATTCAGTACTTC.

This sequence joins TRBV5-1 and TRBJ2-3; 9 nucleotides align to TRBD2. This CDR3 contains 15 residues. Germline V lookup: CDR1 SGHRS, CDR2 YFSETQ. With V trimmed by 0 bases and J by 4 bases, 3 bases remained unmatched. CDR3 in DNA: TGCGCCAGCAGCTTGGTAGCGGGAGTACCAGATACGCAGTATTTT. Translation: CASSLVAGVPDTQYF.

This clone showed up just once. The genes are TRBV5-1 and TRBJ2-3; 9 bases line up with TRBD1. This CDR3 is 15 amino acids long. V was clipped by 0 bases and J by 4 bases; unmatched bases: 3. Germline loops: CDR1 SGHRS, CDR2 YFSETQ. In nucleotides, the CDR3 is TGCGCCAGCAGCTTGGGGGGACAGGGTGCAGATACGCAGTATTTT. Residues: CASSLGGQGADTQYF.

This clone was seen only once. The chain employs TRBV18 and TRBJ2-2, with TRBD2 as a possible D gene (5 bases). The V end was cut by 2 bases, the J end by 0 bases, with 13 bases between. The CDR3 is 17 residues long. Germline V gene lookup returns CDR1 KGHSH and CDR2 LQKENI. CDR3: CASSPASHPTNTGELFF. CDR3 DNA: TGTGCCAGCTCACCAGCTAGCCACCCGACGAACACCGGGGAGCTGTTTTTT.

This clone has only one observation. This chain links TRBV6-1 with TRBJ1-1; possible D gene TRBD1, 5 bases. Trimming cost V 4 bases and J 5 bases, with 11 bases left between them. The CDR3 is 13 residues long. CDR1 is MNHNS and CDR2 is SASEGT in the germline V gene. CDR3 nucleotide sequence: TGTGCCAGCAGTGCCCGGGAGGGGACTGAAGCTTTCTTT. This codes for CASSAREGTEAFF.

The CDR3: CSATRYNEQFF. As DNA, the CDR3 is TGCAGTGCTACCAGGTACAATGAGCAGTTCTTC. This chain joins TRBV20-1 and TRBJ2-1; D uncertain. CDR1 DFQATT and CDR2 SNEGSKA come from the germline V gene (reference sequence). CDR3 length: 11 residues. V was shortened by 4 bases and J by 4 bases, with 5 bases between the two germline ends.

J is TRBJ1-2 and V is TRBV7-2, with TRBD1 matching 10 bases. The CDR3 contains 14 residues. The V gene's germline CDR1 is SGHTA and CDR2 FQGNSA. The V segment lost 1 base and the J segment 6 bases; nucleotides outside the gene matches: 2. CDR3 sequence reads: CASSLGQGADGYTF. CDR3 sequence (DNA): TGTGCCAGCAGCTTAGGACAGGGGGCGGATGGCTACACCTTC.